This entry features one T cell receptor (beta chain) sequence. The antigen is not known. The junction differs from germline at one of its ends, possibly a read error. Germline values: CDR1 MNHEY, CDR2 SVGAGI. This CDR3 contains 15 residues. Next came a second PCR, run for about 7 to 11 cycles, which used a sample-barcoded 5' primer along with a J-beta primer mix. Each CDR3 protein gets one entry after TCRdb re-called the 5' RACE reads with MiXCR. The sample contains roughly 1.6 million distinct CDR3 sequences, around 36% of which appear only once. Healthy Caucasian individuals from Russia aged about 6 to 95 were enrolled as donors. The sample comes from a study of blood T cells in healthy people across ages. General study results and limits: A conclusive naive versus antigen-experienced comparison was prevented by the unsorted PBMCs.

This receptor was taken from a woman in her thirties in good health. The chain links TRBV6-5 to TRBJ2-2; no definite D call. Sequencing used blood. The CDR3 spells CASTYRGRVSGELFF. Here the CDR3 DNA reads TGTGCCAGCACTTACCGCGGTCGAGTGAGCGGGGAGCTGTTTTTT.